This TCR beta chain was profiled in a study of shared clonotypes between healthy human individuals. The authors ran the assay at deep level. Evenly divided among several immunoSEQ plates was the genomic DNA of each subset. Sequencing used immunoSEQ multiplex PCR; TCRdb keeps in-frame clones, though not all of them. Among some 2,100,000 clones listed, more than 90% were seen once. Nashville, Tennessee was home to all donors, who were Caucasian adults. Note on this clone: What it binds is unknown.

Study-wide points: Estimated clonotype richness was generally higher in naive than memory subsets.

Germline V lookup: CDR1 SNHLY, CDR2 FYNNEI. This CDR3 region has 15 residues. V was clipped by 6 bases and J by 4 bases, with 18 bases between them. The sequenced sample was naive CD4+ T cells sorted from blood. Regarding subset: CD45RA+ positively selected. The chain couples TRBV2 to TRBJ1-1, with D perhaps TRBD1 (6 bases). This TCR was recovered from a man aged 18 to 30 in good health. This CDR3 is CASRALGGGITEAFF. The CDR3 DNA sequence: TGTGCCAGCAGGGCCCTCGGGGGGGGCATCACTGAAGCTTTCTTT.